This TCR beta chain derives from a study of shared clonotypes between healthy human individuals. The CDR3 covers 14 residues. Germline loops: CDR1 SNHLY, CDR2 FYNNEI. With 8 bases clipped from V and 3 bases from J, the junction kept 9 bases outside the gene matches. Every subset had its genomic DNA shared out evenly among several immunoSEQ plates. Sequencing was performed with immunoSEQ multiplex PCR; in TCRdb, only in-frame clones are kept and a portion is missing. The data show about half a million clones, 65% to 80% seen once. The genes are TRBV2 and TRBJ2-5; 7 nucleotides match TRBD2. Sequencing used PBMCs. This receptor was taken from a middle-aged woman in good health. Some clones in this sample may be carry-over from other donors' samples. CDR3 in amino acids: CASERREGKETQYF. The DNA for the CDR3 is TGTGCCAGCGAACGAAGGGAGGGTAAAGAGACCCAGTACTTC.